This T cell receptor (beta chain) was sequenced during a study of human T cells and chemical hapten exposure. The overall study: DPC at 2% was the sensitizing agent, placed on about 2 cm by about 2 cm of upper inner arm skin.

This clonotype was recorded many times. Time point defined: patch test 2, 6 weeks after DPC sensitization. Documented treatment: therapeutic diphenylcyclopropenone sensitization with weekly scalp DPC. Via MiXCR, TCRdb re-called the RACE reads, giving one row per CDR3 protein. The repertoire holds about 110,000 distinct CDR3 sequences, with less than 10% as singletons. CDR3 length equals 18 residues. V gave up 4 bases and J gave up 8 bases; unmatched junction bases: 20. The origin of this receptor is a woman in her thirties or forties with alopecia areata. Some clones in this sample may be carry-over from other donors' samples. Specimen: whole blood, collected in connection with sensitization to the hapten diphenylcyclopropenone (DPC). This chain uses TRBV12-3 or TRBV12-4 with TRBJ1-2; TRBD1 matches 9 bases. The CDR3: CASSYPPGTGPRVEGYTF. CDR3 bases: TGTGCCAGCAGTTATCCCCCAGGGACAGGGCCCAGGGTTGAGGGCTACACCTTC.